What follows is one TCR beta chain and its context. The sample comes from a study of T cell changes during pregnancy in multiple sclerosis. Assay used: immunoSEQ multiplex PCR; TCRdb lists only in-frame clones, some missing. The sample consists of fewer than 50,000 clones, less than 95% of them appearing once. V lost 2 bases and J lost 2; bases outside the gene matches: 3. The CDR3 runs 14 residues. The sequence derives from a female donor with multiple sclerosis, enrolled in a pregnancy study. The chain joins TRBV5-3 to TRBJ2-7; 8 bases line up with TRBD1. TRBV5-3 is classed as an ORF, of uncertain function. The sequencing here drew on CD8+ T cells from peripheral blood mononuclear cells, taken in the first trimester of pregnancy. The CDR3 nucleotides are TGTGCCAGAAGCTTCGACAGGGGCCCCTACGAGCAGTACTTC. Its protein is CARSFDRGPYEQYF.